The sequence of this T cell receptor beta chain was determined in a study of T cells in Graves' hyperthyroidism and ophthalmopathy. Study background: Any treatment followed the collection of peripheral blood at initial diagnosis. Study outcomes and limitations: Within blood appeared most thyroid clonotypes that had expanded above 0.001.

Comments on this clonotype: The antigen remains unidentified.

The PBMCs studied were ones that came from around 10 ml fresh peripheral blood. From RNA transcripts, TCR beta CDR3 regions were amplified. HTBI primers were employed in a first-round RT-PCR of the TCR CDR3. From the multiplex PCR reads, TCRdb called clonotypes with MiXCR, one entry per CDR3 protein. The table lists 550,000 to 850,000 distinct CDR3 sequences, around 20% of them singletons. Trimming at V came to 0 bases and at J to 1 base, leaving 2 bases not matched to a gene. Germline V gene sequence: CDR1 ENHRY, CDR2 SYGVKD. This CDR3 has 15 residues. This rearrangement joins TRBV10-3 to TRBJ1-1; 7 positions match TRBD1. This clonotype was obtained from a woman between 45 and 65 years old with Graves' hyperthyroidism that later progressed to Graves' ophthalmopathy. Sequencing was performed on blood. Here the CDR3 reads CAISESKGANTEAFF. The CDR3 DNA sequence: TGTGCCATCAGTGAGTCGAAGGGGGCGAACACTGAAGCTTTCTTT.